The entry that follows covers one TCR beta chain sequence. The antigen it binds to is not known. No quality values exist for individual bases; no much larger clone is one base distant. Including cysteine and phenylalanine, the CDR3 has 13 amino acids. The sequence is cut down to CDR3 DNA, 39 bases in frame from base 1. V and J are trimmed by 3 bases and 4 bases, and the gene matches miss 0 bases of the junction. Collaborating institutions collected whole blood in K2EDTA tubes following their own protocols. For TCRbeta analysis, collaborators shipped samples as frozen whole blood, isolated PBMCs, or DNA extracted from either of those sample types. TCRbeta CDR3 regions were amplified from genomic DNA by means of the immunoSEQ Assay, a bias-controlled multiplex PCR. As for the authors' bioinformatics: Nucleated cell counts per sample were estimated from amplification of reference gene primers within the assay. To quantify the absolute abundance of each unique TCRbeta CDR3 rearrangement, sequence reads were collapsed and filtered. For each sample, productive Simpson clonality was calculated as the square root of Simpson's diversity index across productive rearrangements. TCRdb mirrors the immuneACCESS table, restricted to in-frame sequences. Some clones are absent from its copies; in checked studies, under half trace to an unresolved V gene, and the reason for the others is unknown. V, J and clone size were drawn from that table, and D and trimming were deduced from the DNA. The sample includes a few hundred thousand clones, with about nine tenths observed a single time. About 3% of the sample is taken by the ten largest.

This specimen comes from a study of blood T cell repertoires in COVID-19 (dated by TCRdb to about 2020). Study-level background: The collaborator samples originated in the United States, Italy and Spain and spanned the acute and convalescent phases of COVID-19. The prospective study material was composed of cDNA or gDNA derived from T cells, B-cell-depleted T cells, or PBMCs. The dataset comprised deeply sampled blood TCRbeta repertoires from subjects exposed to, actively infected with, or recovered from COVID-19. The repertoires were released in a freely available public database meant as a resource for research on the immune response to SARS-CoV-2. Samples came from the ongoing ImmuneRACE study (first 160 participants) plus 1,254 subjects from 6 global collaborators. Sample metadata almost always included a de-identified subject ID, COVID-19 status, age in years and sex. Where available, HLA class I and class II types were obtained from metadata supplied by the sample provider rather than from assay-based typing.

Study-wide findings and limitations: How much clinical and demographic metadata was included differed by source and by participant, and the metadata was provided uncurated.

The receptor was isolated from a woman aged 30 to 39 with active or convalescent COVID-19. The rearranged segments are TRBV12-3 or TRBV12-4 and TRBJ2-5, and 9 bases in between align with TRBD2. Sequenced input: peripheral blood. The DNA reads TGTGCCAGCAGTTTGGGACTAGCAGAGACCCAGTACTTC. Its translation reads: CASSLGLAETQYF.